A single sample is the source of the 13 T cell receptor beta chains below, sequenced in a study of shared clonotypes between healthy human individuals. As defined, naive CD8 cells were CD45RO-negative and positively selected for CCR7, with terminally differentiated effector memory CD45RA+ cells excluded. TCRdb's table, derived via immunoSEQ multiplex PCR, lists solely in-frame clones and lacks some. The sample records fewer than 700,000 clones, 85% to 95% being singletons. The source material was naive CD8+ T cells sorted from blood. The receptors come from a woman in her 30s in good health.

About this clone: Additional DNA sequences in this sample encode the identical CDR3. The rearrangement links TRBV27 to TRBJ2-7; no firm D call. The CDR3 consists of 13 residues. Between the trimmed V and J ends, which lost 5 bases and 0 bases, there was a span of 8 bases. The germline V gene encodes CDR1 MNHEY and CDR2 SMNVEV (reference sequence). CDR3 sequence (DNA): TGTGCCAGCAGTCTAAGCCCCTCCTACGAGCAGTACTTC. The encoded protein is CASSLSPSYEQYF.

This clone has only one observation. Here the CDR3 DNA reads TGTGCCAGCAGCCAAGAATTGCGGGGGGGAGGCACAGATACGCAGTATTTT. As protein: CASSQELRGGGTDTQYF. V is TRBV4-2 and J is TRBJ2-3; TRBD2 matches 9 bases. Germline CDR1 is LGHNA and CDR2 is YNFKEQ. V lost 0 bases to trimming and J lost 1 base; unmatched junction nucleotides: 5. This CDR3 comprises 17 residues.

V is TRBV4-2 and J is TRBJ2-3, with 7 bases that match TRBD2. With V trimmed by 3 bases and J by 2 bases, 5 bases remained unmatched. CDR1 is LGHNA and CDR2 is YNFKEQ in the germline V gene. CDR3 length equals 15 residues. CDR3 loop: CASSQGAGYTDTQYF. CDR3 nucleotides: TGTGCCAGCAGCCAGGGAGCGGGGTACACAGATACGCAGTATTTT.

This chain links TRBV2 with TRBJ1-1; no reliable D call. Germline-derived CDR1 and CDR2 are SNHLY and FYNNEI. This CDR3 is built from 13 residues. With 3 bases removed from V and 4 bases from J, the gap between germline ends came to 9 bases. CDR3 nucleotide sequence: TGTGCCAGCAGTGACAGGCCCTCCACTGAAGCTTTCTTT. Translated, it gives CASSDRPSTEAFF.

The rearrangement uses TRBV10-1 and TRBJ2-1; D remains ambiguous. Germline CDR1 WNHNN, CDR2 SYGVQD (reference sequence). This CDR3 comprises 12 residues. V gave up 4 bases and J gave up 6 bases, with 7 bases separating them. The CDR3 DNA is TGCGCCAGCAGTGCTAACGTCAATGAGCAGTTCTTC. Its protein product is CASSANVNEQFF.

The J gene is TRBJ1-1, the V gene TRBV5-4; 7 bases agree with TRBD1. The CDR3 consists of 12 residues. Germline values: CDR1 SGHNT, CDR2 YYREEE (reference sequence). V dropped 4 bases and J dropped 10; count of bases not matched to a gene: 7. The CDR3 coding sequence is TGTGCCAGCAGCGGCGCCGGGGACAGAGCTTTCTTT. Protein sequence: CASSGAGDRAFF.

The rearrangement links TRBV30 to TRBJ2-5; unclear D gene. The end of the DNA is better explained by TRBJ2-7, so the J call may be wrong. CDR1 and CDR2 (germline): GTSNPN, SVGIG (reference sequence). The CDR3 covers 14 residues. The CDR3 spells CAWSPTGLSYEQYF. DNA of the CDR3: TGTGCCTGGAGTCCTACTGGATTATCCTACGAGCAGTACTTC.

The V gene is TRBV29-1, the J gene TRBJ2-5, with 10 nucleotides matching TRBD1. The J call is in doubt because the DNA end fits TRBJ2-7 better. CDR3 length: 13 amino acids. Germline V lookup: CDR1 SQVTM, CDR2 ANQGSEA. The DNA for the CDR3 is TGCAGCGTCTCGGACAGGGGGTCGTACGAGCAGTACTTC. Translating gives CSVSDRGSYEQYF.

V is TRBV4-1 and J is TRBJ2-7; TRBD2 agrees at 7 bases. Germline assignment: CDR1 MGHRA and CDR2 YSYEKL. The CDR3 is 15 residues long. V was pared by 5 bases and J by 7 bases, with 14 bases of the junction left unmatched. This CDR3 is CASSSHPMPSGEQYF. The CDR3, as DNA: TGCGCCAGCAGCTCGCACCCAATGCCTAGCGGTGAGCAGTACTTC.

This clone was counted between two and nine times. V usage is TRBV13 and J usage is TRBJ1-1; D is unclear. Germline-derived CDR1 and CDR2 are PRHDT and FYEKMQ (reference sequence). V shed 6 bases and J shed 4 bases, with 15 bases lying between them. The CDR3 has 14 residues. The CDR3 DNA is TGTGCCAGCAGACAAAACTTGCCGTTCACTGAAGCTTTCTTT. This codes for CASRQNLPFTEAFF.

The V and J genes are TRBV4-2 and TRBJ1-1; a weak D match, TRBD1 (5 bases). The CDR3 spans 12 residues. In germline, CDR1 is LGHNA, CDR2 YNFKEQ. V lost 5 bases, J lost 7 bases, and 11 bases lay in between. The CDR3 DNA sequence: TGTGCCAGCAGCTTCTACAGGAGTGAAGCTTTCTTT. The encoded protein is CASSFYRSEAFF.

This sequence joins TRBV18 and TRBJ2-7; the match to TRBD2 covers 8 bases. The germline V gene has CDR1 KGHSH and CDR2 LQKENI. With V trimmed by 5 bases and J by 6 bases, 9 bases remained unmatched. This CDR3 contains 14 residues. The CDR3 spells CASSSGTRGSEQYF. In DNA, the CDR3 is TGTGCCAGCTCATCCGGGACTAGAGGGTCCGAGCAGTACTTC.

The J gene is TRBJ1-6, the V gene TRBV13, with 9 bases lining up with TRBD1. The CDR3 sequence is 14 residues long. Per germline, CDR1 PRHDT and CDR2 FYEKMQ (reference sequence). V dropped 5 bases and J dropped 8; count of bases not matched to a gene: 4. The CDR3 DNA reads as TGTGCCAGCAGCCCGGGACAGGGTTATTCACCCCTCCACTTT. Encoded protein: CASSPGQGYSPLHF.